This paragraph reports one TCR beta chain. Its specificity is unknown. The entry originates in a study of radiotherapy plus CTLA-4 blockade in lung cancer. Study results and caveats: An expansion of tumor-derived TCR clones occurred in blood after radiotherapy plus ipilimumab. According to reports, early shifts in blood T cell clones, alongside interferon-beta, forecast response most accurately.

This CDR3 comprises 15 residues. The germline V gene encodes CDR1 MNHEY and CDR2 SMNVEV (reference sequence). Trimming at V came to 1 base and at J to 5 bases, leaving 1 base not matched to a gene. TCRdb keeps only in-frame clones here, not all; method: immunoSEQ multiplex PCR. The sample holds tens of thousands of clones, about 80% seen once. The input for sequencing was peripheral blood, taken from a patient treated with radiotherapy plus ipilimumab. This sequence was found in a human donor with non-small cell lung cancer that progressed on radiotherapy plus ipilimumab. The chain uses TRBV27 and TRBJ1-6; 8 bases are shared with TRBD1. CDR3 amino acids: CASSLLDRDNSPLHF. CDR3 DNA: TGTGCCAGCAGTTTATTGGACAGGGATAATTCACCCCTCCACTTT.